This T cell receptor beta chain was captured in a study of T cell responses to AZD1222 COVID-19 vaccine. As for the study in general: Whether given at about 4 or about 12 weeks, second doses were pooled.

The method was immunoSEQ multiplex PCR; TCRdb's version includes in-frame clones alone and lacks a portion of them. The sample records about 130,000 clones, approximately 83% being singletons. The CDR3 extends over 15 amino acids. Per germline, CDR1 MNHEY and CDR2 SVGAGI. Deletions cut 6 bases from V and 1 base from J, with 12 bases between. The sequence was collected from an adult in good health. J is TRBJ1-4 and V is TRBV6-5; D perhaps matches TRBD1 (5 bases). The sequencing here drew on peripheral blood, taken on day 0 of AZD1222 vaccination. The DNA of the CDR3 is TGTGCCAGCAGCCTTGGGGGTCGAACTAATGAAAAACTGTTTTTT. Translating gives CASSLGGRTNEKLFF.